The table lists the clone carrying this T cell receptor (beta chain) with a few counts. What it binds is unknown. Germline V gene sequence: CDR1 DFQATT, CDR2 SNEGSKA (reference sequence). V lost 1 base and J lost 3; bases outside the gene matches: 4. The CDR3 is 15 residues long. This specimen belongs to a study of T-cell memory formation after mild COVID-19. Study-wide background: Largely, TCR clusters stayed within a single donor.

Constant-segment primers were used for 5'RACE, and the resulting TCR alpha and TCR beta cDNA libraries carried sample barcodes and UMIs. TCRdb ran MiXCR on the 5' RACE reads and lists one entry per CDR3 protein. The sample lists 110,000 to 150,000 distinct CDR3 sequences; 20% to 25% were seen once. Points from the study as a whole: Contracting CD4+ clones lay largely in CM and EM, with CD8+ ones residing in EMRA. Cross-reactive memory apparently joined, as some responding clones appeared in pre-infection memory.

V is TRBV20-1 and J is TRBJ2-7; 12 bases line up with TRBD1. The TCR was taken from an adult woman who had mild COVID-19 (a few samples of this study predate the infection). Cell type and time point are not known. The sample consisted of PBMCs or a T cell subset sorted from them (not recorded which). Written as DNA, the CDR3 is TGCAGTGCTAGAGCCCGGGACAGGGGGCTCTACGAGCAGTACTTC. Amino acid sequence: CSARARDRGLYEQYF.